Ten or more counts support the clone carrying this TCR beta chain. Construction of TCR beta libraries relied on iRepertoire HTBI primers and on Arm-PCR targeting CDR3 regions. From the multiplex PCR reads, TCRdb called clonotypes with MiXCR, one entry per CDR3 protein. The sample has a few hundred thousand distinct CDR3 sequences; under 25% are singletons. The sample's time point: persistent/refractory GD, antithyroid drugs over 5 years with positive TRAb. Construction of the TCR library relied on RNA isolated from PBMCs. The data are from a study of regulatory T cells in long-lasting Graves disease. CDR1 is PRHDT, CDR2 FYEKMQ, per germline (reference sequence). This CDR3 region has 14 residues. With 4 bases removed from V and 4 bases from J, the gap between germline ends came to 13 bases.

The rearrangement joins TRBV13 to TRBJ1-1; TRBD1 is a possible D gene (6 bases). The sequence came from a female donor with Graves disease. This specimen consisted of peripheral blood mononuclear cells (PBMCs), obtained when the disease was refractory, from a patient treated with antithyroid drugs. The CDR3 DNA follows: TGTGCCAGCAGCTCCCTTACAGGGATCACTGAAGCTTTCTTT. Translating it yields CASSSLTGITEAFF.